The sequence of this T cell receptor (beta chain) was determined in a study of blood T cell repertoires in COVID-19. As for the study in general: The study drew acute and convalescent COVID-19 samples from the United States, Italy and Spain.

The CDR3 has 14 amino acids. CDR1 is SGHRS and CDR2 is YFSETQ in the germline V gene. The germline V and J ends were trimmed by 6 bases and 5 bases, with 18 bases remaining between them. Clones were read by immunoSEQ multiplex PCR, and TCRdb kept only the in-frame ones, dropping some. The table lists approximately 180,000 clones, roughly 88% of them singletons. The chain joins TRBV5-1 to TRBJ2-7, with D possibly matching TRBD2 (5 bases). Input material: peripheral blood. The receptor was derived from a woman between 35 and 50 years old with COVID-19, enrolled during active disease. CDR3 residues: CASMPLVGRDEQYF. For the CDR3, the DNA is TGCGCCAGCATGCCACTAGTGGGGAGAGACGAGCAGTACTTC.